The T cell receptor beta chain described here comes from a study of T cell changes during pregnancy in multiple sclerosis. Sequenced by immunoSEQ multiplex PCR; TCRdb stores in-frame clones only, minus some. The sample records about 42,000 clones, approximately 90% being singletons. Worth noting for this clone: One junction end disagrees with the germline gene, perhaps due to a read error.

Germline V lookup: CDR1 SGHDN, CDR2 FVKESK. The CDR3 extends over 11 amino acids. The clonotype was recovered from a female donor with multiple sclerosis, enrolled in a pregnancy study. The sample in question was CD4+ T cells from peripheral blood mononuclear cells, obtained in the second trimester of pregnancy. This sequence joins TRBV14 and TRBJ2-7; D is unclear. The CDR3 region is CASSHSYGQYF. In nucleotides, the CDR3 is TGTGCCAGCAGCCACTCCTACGGGCAGTACTTC.